Below, 30 T cell receptor beta chains from the same sample are listed, as sequenced in a study of T cell changes during pregnancy in multiple sclerosis. Profiled with immunoSEQ multiplex PCR; TCRdb holds only in-frame clones, not every one. The data show 27,000 or so clones, roughly 86% seen once. Specimen: CD8+ T cells from peripheral blood mononuclear cells, collected in the second trimester of pregnancy. These receptors came from a female donor with multiple sclerosis, enrolled in a pregnancy study.

This chain links TRBV7-2 with TRBJ1-2; D not certain. From germline, CDR1 is SGHTA and CDR2 FQGNSA. This CDR3 region has 15 residues. The V end lost 2 bases, the J end lost 4 bases, and 14 bases lay between the germline ends. CDR3 protein: CASSLSAGRGYGYTF. CDR3 DNA sequence: TGTGCCAGCAGCTTAAGCGCGGGAAGAGGCTATGGCTACACCTTC.

The chain is built from TRBV9 and TRBJ1-3; a possible D gene is TRBD1 (5 bases). The V end lost 1 base, the J end lost 0 bases, and 14 bases lay between the germline ends. The germline V gene encodes CDR1 SGDLS and CDR2 YYNGEE. The CDR3 length is 17 residues. CDR3 coding DNA: TGTGCCAGCAGCGTATCCGGGACTCCTAGCTCTGGAAACACCATATATTTT. Translation gives CASSVSGTPSSGNTIYF.

J is TRBJ2-3 and V is TRBV6-4; weak D call: TRBD1 (8 bases). The CDR3 has 14 amino acids. From germline, CDR1 is MRHNA and CDR2 SNTAGT. V was shortened by 8 bases and J by 5 bases, with 17 bases between the two germline ends. The CDR3 region is CASAAQGEGDTQYF. Here the CDR3 DNA reads TGTGCCAGCGCCGCACAGGGGGAGGGAGATACGCAGTATTTT.

The chain has TRBV2 and TRBJ2-5, with 8 bases lining up with TRBD2. Germline values: CDR1 SNHLY, CDR2 FYNNEI. The CDR3 has 15 residues. With 6 bases clipped from V and 1 base from J, the junction kept 7 bases outside the gene matches. CDR3 DNA: TGTGCCAGCAGGGACATAGCGGGGACCCAAGAGACCCAGTACTTC. Amino acid sequence: CASRDIAGTQETQYF.

This clone came up once. The chain combines TRBV29-1 with TRBJ1-4; no definite D call. V lost 5 bases to trimming and J lost 5 bases, with 9 bases between them. The length of the CDR3 is 12 residues. Germline CDR1 is SQVTM and CDR2 is ANQGSEA. The CDR3 sequence is CSVRGENEKLFF. DNA of the CDR3: TGCAGCGTTCGGGGTGAAAATGAAAAACTGTTTTTT. The full variable domain, its missing parts supplied by reference TRBV29-1 and TRBJ1-4, is SAVISQKPSRDICQRGTSLTIQCQVDSQVTMMFWYRQQPGQSLTLIATANQGSEATYESGFVIDKFPISRPNLTFSTLTVSNMSPEDSSIYLCSVRGENEKLFFGSGTQLSVL.

The V and J genes are TRBV10-3 and TRBJ2-3; TRBD2 is a possible D gene (6 bases). CDR3 length: 12 residues. V lost 10 bases and J 0 bases, leaving 8 bases between the germline ends. Germline CDR1 ENHRY, CDR2 SYGVKD. The CDR3 sequence is CATAGSTDTQYF. The CDR3 bases are TGTGCCACCGCGGGAAGCACAGATACGCAGTATTTT.

This chain joins TRBV12-5 and TRBJ1-1; D remains unclear. V lost 3 bases and J lost 1, with 3 bases in between. CDR3 length: 12 amino acids. The V gene's germline CDR1 is LGHNT and CDR2 FRNRAP. The CDR3 DNA is TGTGCTAGTGGTTTCAGGAACACTGAAGCTTTCTTT. Its protein product is CASGFRNTEAFF.

The chain links TRBV5-1 to TRBJ2-3; D perhaps matches TRBD1 (6 bases). This CDR3 has 16 residues. The V gene's germline CDR1 is SGHRS and CDR2 YFSETQ. With 2 bases removed from V and 5 bases from J, the gap between germline ends came to 18 bases. The CDR3 DNA reads TGCGCCAGCAGCTTCAGATTAGGACAGAACATAGATACGCAGTATTTT. Translation gives CASSFRLGQNIDTQYF.

The V gene is TRBV7-9, the J gene TRBJ2-1; 8 bases agree with TRBD1. The CDR3 extends over 15 amino acids. J was trimmed by 6 bases and V by 2 bases; bases with no gene match: 6. Germline CDR1 and CDR2: SEHNR and FQNEAQ (reference sequence). CDR3 sequence: CASSLPGGDPNEQFF. The DNA of the CDR3 is TGTGCCAGCAGCTTACCAGGGGGCGATCCCAATGAGCAGTTCTTC.

This rearrangement joins TRBV7-8 to TRBJ2-3; TRBD1 aligns across 8 bases. Germline V CDR1 and CDR2: SGHVS, FQNEAQ. V lost 4 bases, J lost 2 bases, and 8 bases stayed unmatched. The CDR3 is made up of 16 amino acids. CDR3 nucleotide sequence: TGTGCCAGCAGCTCCGTTACAGGGGGTCTCACAGATACGCAGTATTTT. Translating gives CASSSVTGGLTDTQYF.

The rearrangement joins TRBV7-9 to TRBJ1-2; unclear D gene. Germline V gene sequence: CDR1 SEHNR, CDR2 FQNEAQ (reference sequence). V lost 2 bases and J lost 7, with 8 bases in between. The CDR3 spans 12 residues. CDR3 loop: CASSLMVGGYTF. The CDR3 DNA reads as TGTGCCAGCAGCTTAATGGTCGGTGGCTACACCTTC.

The chain couples TRBV4-3 to TRBJ2-5, with D maybe TRBD2 (5 bases). The V gene lost 0 bases and the J gene lost 4 bases, with 15 bases spanning the gap. From germline, CDR1 is LGHNA and CDR2 YSLEER. The CDR3 is 16 residues long. Written as DNA, the CDR3 is TGCGCCAGCAGCCAAGATGGCATGGCCAGCGGAGAGACCCAGTACTTC. Translating it yields CASSQDGMASGETQYF.

The CDR3 reads CASSQDRGTGSDTQYF. The CDR3 DNA sequence: TGCGCCAGCAGCCAAGACAGAGGGACAGGGTCAGATACGCAGTATTTT. This chain links TRBV4-3 with TRBJ2-3; 9 nucleotides match TRBD1. Germline CDR1 and CDR2: LGHNA and YSLEER. There are 16 residues in the CDR3. V was pared by 0 bases and J by 4 bases, with 5 bases of the junction left unmatched.

The rearrangement uses TRBV2 and TRBJ2-7; maybe TRBD2 (5 bases). The ends were cut back, 2 bases at V and 4 bases at J, with 15 bases in the middle. The CDR3 totals 15 residues. Germline lookup yields CDR1 SNHLY and CDR2 FYNNEI. CDR3 sequence (DNA): TGTGCCAGCAGTGAATTACGGGGTGCGGCATACGAGCAGTACTTC. Translating it yields CASSELRGAAYEQYF.

The CDR3 DNA reads TGTGCCAGCAGTGTTAGCGGGGGGGCCAATGAGCAGTTCTTC. Translating gives CASSVSGGANEQFF. This chain joins TRBV6-4 and TRBJ2-1; TRBD2 matches 11 bases. The germline gives CDR1 MRHNA, CDR2 SNTAGT. The CDR3 extends over 14 amino acids. J gave up 6 bases and V 4 bases, and 2 bases lay outside the gene matches.

The chain links TRBV4-3 to TRBJ2-7; possibly TRBD2 for D (5 bases). This CDR3 has 15 amino acids. Germline V gene lookup returns CDR1 LGHNA and CDR2 YSLEER. V lost 0 bases and J lost 0, with 9 bases in between. Here the CDR3 reads CASSQEASPSYEQYF. CDR3 bases: TGCGCCAGCAGCCAAGAGGCTAGCCCCTCCTACGAGCAGTACTTC.

The chain uses TRBV5-5 and TRBJ1-1; 8 nucleotides agree with TRBD1. V shed 2 bases, J shed 5 bases, and the junction held 11 bases outside the gene matches. Looked up from germline, CDR1 is SGHKS and CDR2 is YYEKEE (reference sequence). CDR3 length equals 16 residues. As DNA, the CDR3 is TGTGCCAGCAGCTTACAGGGGGTAAGACCGGGGACTGAAGCTTTCTTT. Its translation: CASSLQGVRPGTEAFF.

The chain uses TRBV4-2 and TRBJ2-7, with D possibly matching TRBD1 (7 bases). Germline assignment: CDR1 LGHNA and CDR2 YNFKEQ. The CDR3 runs to 17 residues. Trimming pared 3 bases from V and 4 bases from J, leaving 22 bases between. The CDR3 DNA reads as TGTGCCAGCAGCCAGTATAGTAAGGCAGGGGGGCTTTACGAGCAGTACTTC. Encoded protein: CASSQYSKAGGLYEQYF.

The chain uses TRBV25-1 and TRBJ2-1; 14 bases match TRBD2. V was clipped by 7 bases and J by 4 bases; unmatched bases: 6. The CDR3 totals 16 residues. CDR1 and CDR2 from the germline V gene are MGHDK and SYGVNS. The chain's CDR3 is CASTRGTSGGYNEQFF. Written as DNA, the CDR3 is TGTGCCAGCACTCGAGGGACTAGCGGGGGTTACAATGAGCAGTTCTTC.

This sequence joins TRBV5-6 and TRBJ1-1; D not resolved. CDR3 length: 15 residues. V shed 1 base and J shed 5 bases, with 15 bases lying between them. Germline values: CDR1 SGHDT, CDR2 YYEEEE. The CDR3 DNA reads as TGTGCCAGCAGCTTGCCGGGCGGTGGAGGTACTGAAGCTTTCTTT. It codes for CASSLPGGGGTEAFF.

This rearrangement joins TRBV7-8 to TRBJ2-7; 11 bases match TRBD2. CDR1 is SGHVS, CDR2 FQNEAQ, per germline. The CDR3 length is 18 residues. J lost 3 bases, V lost 1 base, and 11 bases had no gene match. The CDR3 sequence: CASSLGVSGGVSRYEQYF. Written as DNA, the CDR3 is TGTGCCAGCAGCTTAGGGGTTAGCGGGGGGGTCTCGCGCTACGAGCAGTACTTC.

The chain couples TRBV6-5 to TRBJ1-1, with D uncertain. The CDR3 length is 14 residues. V was trimmed by 6 bases and J by 0 bases, leaving 11 bases between them. Germline loops: CDR1 MNHEY, CDR2 SVGAGI. CDR3 sequence (DNA): TGTGCCAGCAGCGAACCCCCGGTGAACACTGAAGCTTTCTTT. Translated: CASSEPPVNTEAFF.

The chain links TRBV2 to TRBJ2-7; a possible D gene is TRBD2 (6 bases). Germline V gene lookup returns CDR1 SNHLY and CDR2 FYNNEI. V shed 7 bases and J shed 4 bases, with 17 bases lying between them. The CDR3 sequence is 14 residues long. The CDR3 coding sequence is TGTGCCAGCACACCGGGACTGGACCGTTACGAGCAGTACTTC. The encoded protein is CASTPGLDRYEQYF.

V and J are TRBV7-9 and TRBJ1-1, with 9 bases fitting TRBD1. This CDR3 is 16 amino acids long. Germline CDR1 SEHNR, CDR2 FQNEAQ (reference sequence). J lost 4 bases, V lost 1 base, and 7 bases had no gene match. Here the CDR3 DNA reads TGTGCCAGCAGCTTAGGACAGGGGGATTGGGGCACTGAAGCTTTCTTT. Protein sequence: CASSLGQGDWGTEAFF.

The CDR3: CASSQDPGDNYGYTF. The CDR3 nucleotides read TGCGCCAGCAGCCAAGATCCAGGGGATAACTATGGCTACACCTTC. The chain is built from TRBV4-1 and TRBJ1-2; D is perhaps TRBD1 (6 bases). This CDR3 has 15 residues. Germline assignment: CDR1 MGHRA and CDR2 YSYEKL. Trimming shortened V by 0 bases and J by 1 base, and 9 bases separated the two germline ends.

The CDR3 coding sequence is TGTGCCGGGGGACTAGCGGGGACCCCCGGGGAGCTGTTTTTT. The encoded protein is CAGGLAGTPGELFF. V is TRBV6-1 and J is TRBJ2-2; TRBD2 agrees at 13 bases. Per germline, CDR1 MNHNS and CDR2 SASEGT. This CDR3 region has 14 residues. V was clipped by 11 bases and J by 6 bases; unmatched bases: 6.

The J gene is TRBJ2-6, the V gene TRBV7-9; 7 nucleotides align to TRBD1. CDR1 SEHNR and CDR2 FQNEAQ come from the germline V gene (reference sequence). The ends lost 1 base at V and 2 bases at J; junction bases unmatched: 5. This CDR3 region has 17 residues. This CDR3 is CASSLDRGETGANVLTF. CDR3 bases: TGTGCCAGCAGCTTAGACAGGGGTGAGACTGGGGCCAACGTCCTGACTTTC.

CDR3 region: CASSVQRGTEAFF. CDR3 bases: TGTGCCAGCAGCGTACAGCGGGGAACTGAAGCTTTCTTT. This chain uses TRBV5-4 with TRBJ1-1, with no clear D. Trimming removed 4 bases from V and 5 bases from J, with 12 bases in between. CDR3 length equals 13 residues. Germline assignment: CDR1 SGHNT and CDR2 YYREEE (reference sequence).

V and J are TRBV6-1 and TRBJ2-2; 12 nucleotides line up with TRBD1. The CDR3 contains 16 residues. The V segment lost 2 bases and the J segment 5 bases; nucleotides outside the gene matches: 3. Per germline, CDR1 MNHNS and CDR2 SASEGT. Written as DNA, the CDR3 is TGTGCCAGCAGTGAATGGGACAGGGGGCGTACCGGGGAGCTGTTTTTT. This sequence encodes CASSEWDRGRTGELFF.

This chain links TRBV6-1 with TRBJ1-2, with TRBD1 as a possible D gene (6 bases). CDR1 is MNHNS and CDR2 is SASEGT in the germline V gene. Trimming removed 1 base at V and 4 bases at J, with 10 bases between. The length of the CDR3 is 14 residues. The CDR3 loop reads CASSEVSRGYGYTF. The CDR3 DNA follows: TGTGCCAGCAGTGAAGTTAGCAGGGGCTATGGCTACACCTTC.